This T cell receptor (beta chain) is from a study of OX40 agonist ivuxolimab in advanced cancers. Findings and caveats of the study: In general, CD8+ T cells held more expanded clones than CD4+ did, on average.

Sequencing was performed with immunoSEQ multiplex PCR; in TCRdb, only in-frame clones are kept and a portion is missing. This sample carries approximately 66,000 clones, about 86% of them seen once, and the ten largest clones take 0.6% to 0.8%. Germline loops: CDR1 DFQATT, CDR2 SNEGSKA (reference sequence). Trimming took off 6 bases at V and 7 bases at J, with 9 bases between the two ends. This CDR3 has 10 amino acids. As concerns this clone: Its antigen remains unknown.

The TCR originated in an adult with an advanced solid tumor such as melanoma, head and neck, liver or kidney cancer. The sample in question was CD4+ or CD8+ T cells sorted from blood, obtained in a trial of the OX40 agonist ivuxolimab. The V and J genes are TRBV20-1 and TRBJ1-2; D is unresolved. As DNA, the CDR3 is TGCAGTGCCAAGGAGGGTGGCTACACCTTC. This codes for CSAKEGGYTF.